This TCR beta chain was sequenced in a study of T cell changes during pregnancy in multiple sclerosis. Trimming took off 8 bases at V and 4 bases at J, with 18 bases between the two ends. The germline V gene has CDR1 MDHEN and CDR2 SYDVKM. This CDR3 has 14 residues. The repertoire was sequenced with immunoSEQ multiplex PCR; TCRdb's copy has only in-frame clones and lacks some. This sample has roughly 40,000 clones, with 91% found just once. Here the sequenced sample was CD4+ T cells from peripheral blood mononuclear cells, taken in the second trimester of pregnancy. This clonotype was sampled from a female donor in good health, enrolled as a control in a pregnancy study. This chain connects TRBV28 to TRBJ2-7, with D maybe TRBD2 (6 bases). The CDR3 is CASVGRGREYEQYF. CDR3 in DNA: TGTGCCAGCGTGGGTCGTGGACGGGAGTACGAGCAGTACTTC.